This TCR beta chain emerged from a study of shared T cell receptors in the human thymus. CDR1 MDHEN and CDR2 SYDVKM come from the germline V gene. The CDR3 is 17 amino acids. On this clone itself: The junction departs from the called germline gene at one end, perhaps through a read error.

TCRdb's copy holds only in-frame clones and misses some; the assay was immunoSEQ multiplex PCR. This sample carries approximately 400,000 clones, more than 85% of them seen once, and the ten largest clones take approximately 0.02%. This sequence joins TRBV28 and TRBJ2-5; D is possibly TRBD2 (5 bases). The sample taken for sequencing was thymocytes. This receptor was taken from a human donor. The CDR3 region is CASSYSRGLADQETQYF. For the CDR3, the DNA is TGTGCCAGCAGCTACTCACGAGGACTCGCCGACCAGGAGACCCAGTACTTC.